The source of this T cell receptor (beta chain) is a study of T cells expressing NK-cell markers. In the study overall: Most of the eight sequenced donors were HCMV-seropositive; one was seronegative. The study's findings and limits: A range of about 1.0-7.5% of CD8+ T cells consisted of dominant NKG2C+ clonotypes in 6 or 7 donors. Expanded NKG2C+ T cell clones were not confirmed as HCMV-specific.

The cDNA for TCR beta came from 5'RACE template switching with UMIs. TCRdb re-called the 5' RACE reads and catalogs CDR3 proteins one per entry, DNA excluded. The sample totals roughly 390,000 distinct CDR3 sequences. Per germline, CDR1 SGHRS and CDR2 YFSETQ. This CDR3 is built from 15 residues. As for this clonotype: Its antigen is unknown.

Sequenced material: blood T cells: a sorted CD56 or NKG2C T cell subset, CD4+ or CD8+ T cells, or bulk PBMC T cells (not recorded which). This rearrangement joins TRBV5-1 to TRBJ2-5; TCRdb gives TRBD1 as the D gene, but with no DNA this cannot be confirmed. The receptor was isolated from a man aged 18-70 years in good health. The CDR3 here is CASSWGHPFGETQYF.